This T cell receptor (beta chain) was recorded in a study of blood T cell repertoires in COVID-19. Study overall: PBMCs, B-cell-depleted T cells, or T cells were the source of the cDNA or gDNA that made up the material.

Germline values: CDR1 SNHLY, CDR2 FYNNEI. This CDR3 has 14 amino acids. The junction had 8 bases not matched to a gene; V was cut back by 11 bases and J by 6 bases. TCRdb's copy holds only in-frame clones and misses some; the assay was immunoSEQ multiplex PCR. Counted here are about 210,000 clones, approximately 88% occurring once; the ten biggest clones make up about a tenth. This chain uses TRBV2 with TRBJ2-1; 12 bases agree with TRBD2. The TCR was taken from a man aged 18 to 29 with acute COVID-19. Source material: PBMCs or T cells enriched from blood (not recorded which). The CDR3 DNA sequence: TGTGCCCTCAGAACTAGCGGGAGGCCCAATGAGCAGTTCTTC. This encodes CALRTSGRPNEQFF.